Listed here is a single TCR beta chain. Other DNA variants within this sample encode the same CDR3. The data were obtained in a study of shared clonotypes between healthy human individuals. The V end was cut by 1 base, the J end by 4 bases, with 5 bases between. The germline V gene has CDR1 SGHAT and CDR2 FQNNGV. The CDR3 is 13 residues long. The method was immunoSEQ multiplex PCR; TCRdb's version includes in-frame clones alone and lacks a portion of them. This table has approximately 940,000 clones, over 60% appearing once. The sequenced sample was memory CD4+ T cells sorted from blood. Subset specified: CD45RA-negative fraction. J is TRBJ1-5 and V is TRBV11-2; D call uncertain. This receptor was obtained from a man aged 18 to 35 in good health. Here the CDR3 reads CASSLGPNQPQHF. DNA of the CDR3: TGTGCCAGCAGCTTAGGCCCGAATCAGCCCCAGCATTTT.